A single sample is the source of the 16 T cell receptor beta chains below, sequenced in a study of shared clonotypes between healthy human individuals. Using immunoSEQ multiplex PCR, the repertoire was profiled, and TCRdb retains in-frame clones only, with some absent. The data contain roughly 2.2 million clones, approximately 93% of them singletons. Material: naive CD4+ T cells from PBMCs. Subset indicated: CD45RA+ positively selected. The origin of the receptors is a man in his late teens or twenties in good health. Some clones in this sample may be carry-over from other donors' samples.

The V and J genes are TRBV27 and TRBJ1-1; TRBD1 is a possible D gene (5 bases). Germline V gives CDR1 MNHEY, CDR2 SMNVEV (reference sequence). This CDR3 region has 12 residues. The V end lost 6 bases, the J end lost 0 bases, and 5 bases lay between the germline ends. The CDR3 reads CASSRVNTEAFF. CDR3 DNA: TGTGCCAGCAGCAGGGTGAACACTGAAGCTTTCTTT.

This chain links TRBV5-1 with TRBJ1-1, with 9 positions matching TRBD1. Losses at the gene ends were 4 bases for V and 1 base for J; bases not matched to a gene: 8. Germline V gene sequence: CDR1 SGHRS, CDR2 YFSETQ. This CDR3 is built from 16 residues. CDR3 sequence: CASSPKQGAENTEAFF. The CDR3 DNA is TGCGCCAGCAGCCCCAAACAGGGGGCAGAGAACACTGAAGCTTTCTTT.

This clone is a singleton in its sample. V and J are TRBV18 and TRBJ2-7, with D unresolved. This CDR3 comprises 15 residues. V was shortened by 5 bases and J by 0 bases, with 14 bases between the two germline ends. Germline CDR1 KGHSH, CDR2 LQKENI. CDR3 residues: CASSSLSGLSYEQYF. CDR3 DNA: TGTGCCAGCTCATCCCTTTCTGGCCTCTCCTACGAGCAGTACTTC.

The rearrangement joins TRBV6-5 to TRBJ2-3; 7 bases match TRBD1. In germline, CDR1 is MNHEY, CDR2 SVGAGI. The CDR3 is made up of 15 amino acids. Unmatched junction bases numbered 12, after V lost 7 bases and J lost 5 bases. CDR3 amino acids: CASTNRGRVGDTQYF. The CDR3 nucleotides are TGTGCCAGCACCAACAGGGGTAGAGTAGGAGATACGCAGTATTTT.

V gene TRBV18 combines with J gene TRBJ2-1; perhaps TRBD2 as D (6 bases). The CDR3 consists of 17 residues. CDR1 and CDR2 from the germline V gene are KGHSH and LQKENI. The V gene lost 3 bases and the J gene lost 0 bases, with 15 bases spanning the gap. CDR3 in DNA: TGTGCCAGCTCACCGCCAGGGCGCGGGGTCTCCTACAATGAGCAGTTCTTC. As protein: CASSPPGRGVSYNEQFF.

J is TRBJ2-2 and V is TRBV7-2, with 9 bases matching TRBD2. Trimming took 2 bases from V and 2 from J; bases not matched to a gene: 3. Germline CDR1 SGHTA, CDR2 FQGNSA. The CDR3 has 16 residues. The CDR3 DNA reads as TGTGCCAGCAGCTTAACACTAGCGGGCAACACCGGGGAGCTGTTTTTT. Translating it yields CASSLTLAGNTGELFF.

This chain uses TRBV9 with TRBJ2-1; 7 positions match TRBD1. The J segment lost 4 bases and the V segment lost 3 bases, leaving 10 bases of the junction unmatched. CDR3 length: 16 amino acids. In germline, CDR1 is SGDLS, CDR2 YYNGEE. CDR3 in amino acids: CASSAPEGRGYNEQFF. The DNA of the CDR3 is TGTGCCAGCAGCGCCCCGGAAGGCAGGGGGTACAATGAGCAGTTCTTC.

This sequence joins TRBV5-4 and TRBJ1-4; maybe TRBD1 (5 bases). The CDR3 consists of 16 residues. Germline V gives CDR1 SGHNT, CDR2 YYREEE (reference sequence). The V end lost 4 bases, the J end lost 5 bases, and 18 bases lay between the germline ends. The CDR3 spells CASSRDGGTLNEKLFF. The CDR3 region has the DNA TGTGCCAGCAGCCGAGACGGGGGGACTCTGAATGAAAAACTGTTTTTT.

This clone showed up just once. V usage is TRBV5-4 and J usage is TRBJ1-4; D is unresolved. The germline V gene encodes CDR1 SGHNT and CDR2 YYREEE (reference sequence). The CDR3 totals 17 residues. Trimming took 0 bases from V and 0 from J, leaving 12 bases between them. CDR3 nucleotide sequence: TGTGCCAGCAGCTTGGCGGCGGACGCCGCAACTAATGAAAAACTGTTTTTT. Protein: CASSLAADAATNEKLFF.

The chain has TRBV5-4 and TRBJ1-4, with D possibly being TRBD1 (5 bases). Deletions cut 4 bases from V and 6 bases from J, with 16 bases between. This CDR3 is built from 15 residues. Germline lookup yields CDR1 SGHNT and CDR2 YYREEE (reference sequence). The CDR3 region is CASSVYPGAYEKLFF. As DNA, the CDR3 is TGTGCCAGCAGCGTTTACCCCGGGGCCTATGAAAAACTGTTTTTT.

The V call is TRBV6-5, the J call TRBJ2-7, with 8 bases lining up with TRBD2. Germline CDR1 and CDR2: MNHEY and SVGAGI. V was pared by 2 bases and J by 6 bases, with 6 bases of the junction left unmatched. The CDR3 length is 14 residues. The CDR3 region has the DNA TGTGCCAGCAGTTACGGCGGGGGGTCCACCGAGCAGTACTTC. Residues: CASSYGGGSTEQYF.

This chain joins TRBV28 and TRBJ2-1; 9 nucleotides align to TRBD2. CDR1 and CDR2 (germline): MDHEN, SYDVKM. The CDR3 contains 17 residues. After removal of 5 bases from V and 2 bases from J, the junction contained 10 bases not matched to a gene. The DNA of the CDR3 is TGTGCCAGCAGTGGGATTCTAGCGGGATTCACCTACAATGAGCAGTTCTTC. It yields the protein CASSGILAGFTYNEQFF.

The V call is TRBV6-6, the J call TRBJ2-7; D unresolved. Trimming took off 5 bases at V and 4 bases at J, with 6 bases between the two ends. CDR1 and CDR2 (germline): MNHNY, SVGAGI (reference sequence). The CDR3 is 11 residues long. CDR3 loop: CASSNQYEQYF. The DNA for the CDR3 is TGTGCCAGCAGTAACCAGTACGAGCAGTACTTC.

The V gene is TRBV5-5, the J gene TRBJ2-2; TRBD1 aligns across 7 bases. The ends lost 3 bases at V and 6 bases at J; junction bases unmatched: 5. Germline lookup yields CDR1 SGHKS and CDR2 YYEKEE (reference sequence). The CDR3 loop spans 14 amino acids. CDR3 protein: CASSYRGSPGELFF. The CDR3 DNA is TGTGCCAGCAGCTACAGGGGAAGCCCCGGGGAGCTGTTTTTT.

V usage is TRBV5-6 and J usage is TRBJ2-7; D is undetermined. The CDR3 extends over 17 amino acids. Trimming pared 4 bases from V and 6 bases from J, leaving 26 bases between. Germline assignment: CDR1 SGHDT and CDR2 YYEEEE. The CDR3 DNA reads as TGTGCCAGCAGCCTTCGCCTGAGAAAGTTACAGCTGGGCGAGCAGTACTTC. It codes for CASSLRLRKLQLGEQYF. The variable domain in full, completed from reference TRBV5-6 and TRBJ2-7, reads DAGVTQSPTHLIKTRGQQVTLRCSPKSGHDTVSWYQQALGQGPQFIFQYYEEEERQRGNFPDRFSGHQFPNYSSELNVNALLLGDSALYLCASSLRLRKLQLGEQYFGPGTRLTVT.

CDR3 loop: CASSLPTGGADTGELFF. The CDR3 nucleotides read TGTGCCAGCAGCTTACCAACAGGGGGCGCGGACACCGGGGAGCTGTTTTTT. This sequence joins TRBV7-9 and TRBJ2-2; TRBD1 matches 9 bases. This CDR3 region has 17 residues. Germline V gives CDR1 SEHNR, CDR2 FQNEAQ (reference sequence). The trim removed 2 bases at V and 3 bases at J, leaving 7 bases unmatched.